This record looks at one TCR beta chain sequence and its context. The antigen this receptor binds is unknown. Per-nucleotide qualities are absent, and no much larger clonotype sits a single base away. The sample comes from a study of blood T cells in healthy people across ages (dated by TCRdb to about 2015). About the investigation overall: In model experiments, template switching captured roughly one uniquely barcoded TCR beta cDNA molecule for every two T cells. Age-related changes in TCR beta repertoire diversity were measured in the study by deep sequencing normalized with unique cDNA molecular identifiers. Four age groups were formed from the donors: young (average around 15 years), middle-aged (approximately 41), aged (over 55) and long-lived (roughly 88). Donors of different ages were randomly distributed across sequencing lanes to avoid experimental bias. For two donors (one aged 18 to 30 and one aged 80 or older), the study analyzed two additional independent replicas of 1 million unique cDNA reads from the same blood draw.

Donors were under 40 systemically healthy Caucasian individuals from Russia aged roughly 6 to 90 years. Each donor gave ten milliliters of peripheral blood, drawn into EDTA-treated Vacutainer tubes. PBMCs were isolated by Ficoll-Paque density-gradient centrifugation, with at least 6 million obtained per sample. Total RNA was extracted from PBMCs with Trizol reagent, with at least 5.5 micrograms obtained per sample. For every donor, an aliquot of PBMCs went through flow cytometry to measure the percentages of naive CD45RAhigh/CD27high T cells. At the junction V is shortened by 5 bases and J by 2 bases; bases outside the gene matches: 9. The CDR3 measures 15 amino acids from cysteine to phenylalanine. The only DNA kept is the CDR3, 45 bases in frame from the first base. For CDR1 and CDR2, the germline V gene (reference sequence) lists DFQATT and SNEGSKA. The full study reports these points: Bulk unsorted PBMC profiling prevented conclusive comparison of naive and antigen-experienced compartments. As age increased, observed TCR beta diversity per million T cells dropped in a roughly linear way, and a significant reduction was already evident by age roughly 36. Compared with the aged group, more naive CD4+ T cells, fewer expanded clones and increased TCR diversity were shown by the long-lived group, suggesting age selection. Because donor CMV infection status was unknown, age-related changes in expanded clonotypes were potentially confounded. Total diversity estimates from one million sequenced T cells were considered lower bounds and underestimates. There was a strong correlation between observed TCR beta diversity and the percentage of naive T cells measured by flow cytometry.

Library preparation used 5' RACE. The instrument given in TCRdb is Illumina HiSeq 2500. A second about 6 to 11 cycle PCR used a sample-barcoded 5' primer and a J-beta primer mix. A unique molecular identifier was introduced onto each TCR beta cDNA molecule by a template-switch 5' adaptor carrying 12 random nucleotides. Each sample yielded at least 2.5 million CDR3-containing paired-end reads. All of the RNA was converted into first-strand cDNA using the Mint cDNA synthesis kit, with a TRBC-specific oligonucleotide serving as the primer. After uracil-DNA glycosylase treatment, a first 18-cycle PCR used universal primers M1SS and BC2_uni_R on all cDNA. As for how the authors treated the data: Each sample was normalized by randomly selecting 1 million high-quality reads, each carrying a distinct molecular identifier. Reads with shared molecular identifiers were discarded instead of being binned into consensus sequences. CDR3 identification, clonotype clustering and error correction used MiTCR with a Q25 quality threshold and the strictest error-elimination algorithm. A nonparametric unseen species model with Euler transformation was used to estimate lower-bound total TCR beta diversity. TCRdb itself trimmed the public reads at Q25 with fastp, ran MiXCR and retained productive beta chains. Each record represents a unique CDR3 protein, reported with the most common genes and DNA among its rows. The V and J calls and clone size come from TCRdb's table, not from the authors' own analysis. This sample gives 550,000 to 800,000 distinct CDR3 sequences in total; roughly 30% of them show up just once. Of the sample, less than 20% is held by the ten largest clones.

The TCR was taken from an elderly woman in good health. Donor details come from another sample of the same person, matched by shared clones. This chain is built from TRBV20-1 and TRBJ2-7; 10 bases in the middle match TRBD2. Sequencing was done on a sample of blood. The nucleotide sequence is TGCAGTGCTCCCACCGGGACTAGCGTTGCCTACGAGCAGTACTTC. Protein translation: CSAPTGTSVAYEQYF.